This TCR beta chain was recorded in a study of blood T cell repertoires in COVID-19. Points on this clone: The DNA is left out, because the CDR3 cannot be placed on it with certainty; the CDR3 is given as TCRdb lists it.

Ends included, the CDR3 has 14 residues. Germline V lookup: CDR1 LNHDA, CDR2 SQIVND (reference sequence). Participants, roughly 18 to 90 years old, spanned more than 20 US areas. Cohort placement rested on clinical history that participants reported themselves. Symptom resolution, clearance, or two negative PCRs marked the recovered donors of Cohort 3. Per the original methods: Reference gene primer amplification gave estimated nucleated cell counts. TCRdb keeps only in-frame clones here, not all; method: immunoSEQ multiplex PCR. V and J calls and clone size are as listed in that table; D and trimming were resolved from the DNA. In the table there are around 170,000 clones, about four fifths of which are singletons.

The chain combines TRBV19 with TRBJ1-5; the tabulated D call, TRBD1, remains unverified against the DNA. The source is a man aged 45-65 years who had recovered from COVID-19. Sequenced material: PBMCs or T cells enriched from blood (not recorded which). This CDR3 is CASSILALNQPQHF.